Sequencing of this TCR beta chain was carried out in a study of breast tumors, draining lymph nodes, adjacent tissues. Study observations and caveats: Tumor and nontumor repertoires were significantly more similar in luminal-like than in basal-like breast cancer. Compared with lymph nodes, tumors were less diverse; compared with nontumor tissue, more. Tumor T cell lymph node origin was a supported hypothesis, not proven.

Trimming left V 7 bases short and J 7 bases short, with 19 bases between. The CDR3 extends over 14 amino acids. The germline gives CDR1 DFQATT, CDR2 SNEGSKA (reference sequence). Samples came from axillary lymph nodes draining the breast cancer. TCRdb reprocessed the multiplex PCR reads via MiXCR and lists one record per CDR3 protein. The sample carries about 150,000 distinct CDR3 sequences, 30% to 35% recorded once. This clonotype was found many times. The antigen is unknown. The clonotype comes from a female donor with breast cancer. Some clones in this sample may be carry-over from other donors' samples. V and J are TRBV20-1 and TRBJ2-2, with D maybe TRBD1 (6 bases). The sequenced material came from axillary lymph node tissue. CDR3: CSVTPGAGVGELFF. DNA for the CDR3: TGCAGTGTCACCCCCGGGGCAGGGGTCGGGGAGCTGTTTTTT.